This note documents a single T cell receptor beta chain sequence. No DNA is shown, since the ends of the CDR3 on it are uncertain; the CDR3 is the one TCRdb lists. The use of a sample-barcoded 5' primer and a J-beta primer mix characterized a second PCR of about 6 to 12 cycles. There were at least 3 million CDR3-containing paired-end reads obtained from each sample. TCRdb ran MiXCR on the 5' RACE reads and lists one entry per CDR3 protein. The sample yields 650,000 to 700,000 distinct CDR3 sequences, approximately 52% seen once. These data belong to a study of blood T cells in healthy people across ages. What was sequenced was blood. The sequence derives from a woman aged 80 or over in good health.

This CDR3 is CASSVVGSGITGEPFF. The chain combines TRBV9 with TRBJ2-2. Germline assignment: CDR1 SGDLS and CDR2 YYNGEE. The CDR3 totals 16 residues, both ends included.